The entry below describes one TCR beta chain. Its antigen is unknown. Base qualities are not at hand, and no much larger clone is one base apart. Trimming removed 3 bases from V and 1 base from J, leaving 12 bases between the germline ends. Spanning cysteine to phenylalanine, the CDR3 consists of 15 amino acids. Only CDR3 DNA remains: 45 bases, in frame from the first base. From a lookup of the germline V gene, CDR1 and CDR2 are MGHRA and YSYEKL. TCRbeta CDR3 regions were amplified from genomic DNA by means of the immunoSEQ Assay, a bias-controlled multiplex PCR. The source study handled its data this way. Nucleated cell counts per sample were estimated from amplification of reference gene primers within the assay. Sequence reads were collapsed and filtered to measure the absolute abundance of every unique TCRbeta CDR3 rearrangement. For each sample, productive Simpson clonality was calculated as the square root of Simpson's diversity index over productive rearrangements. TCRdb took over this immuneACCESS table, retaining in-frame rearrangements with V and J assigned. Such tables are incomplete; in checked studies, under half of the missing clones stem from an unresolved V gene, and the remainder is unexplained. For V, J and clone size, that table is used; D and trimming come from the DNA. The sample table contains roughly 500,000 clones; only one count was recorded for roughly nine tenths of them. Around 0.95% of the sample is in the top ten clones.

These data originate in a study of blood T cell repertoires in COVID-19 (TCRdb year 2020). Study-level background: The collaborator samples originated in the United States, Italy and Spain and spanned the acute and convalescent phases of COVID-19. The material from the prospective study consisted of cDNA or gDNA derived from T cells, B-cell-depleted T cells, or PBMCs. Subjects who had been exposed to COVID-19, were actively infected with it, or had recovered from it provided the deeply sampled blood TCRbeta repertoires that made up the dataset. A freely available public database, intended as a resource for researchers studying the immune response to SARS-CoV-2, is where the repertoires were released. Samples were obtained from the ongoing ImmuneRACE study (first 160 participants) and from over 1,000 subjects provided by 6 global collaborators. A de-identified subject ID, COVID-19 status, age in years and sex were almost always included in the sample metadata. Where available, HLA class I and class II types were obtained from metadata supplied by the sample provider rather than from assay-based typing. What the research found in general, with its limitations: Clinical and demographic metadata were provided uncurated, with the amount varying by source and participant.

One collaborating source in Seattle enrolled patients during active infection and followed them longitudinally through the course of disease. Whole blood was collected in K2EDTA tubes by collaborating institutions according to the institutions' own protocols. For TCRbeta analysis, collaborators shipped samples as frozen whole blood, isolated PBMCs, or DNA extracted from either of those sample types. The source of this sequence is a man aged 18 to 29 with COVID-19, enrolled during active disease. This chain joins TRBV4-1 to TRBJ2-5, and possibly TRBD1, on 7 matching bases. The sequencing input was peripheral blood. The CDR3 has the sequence CASSQEGQIQETQYF. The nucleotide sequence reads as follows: TGCGCCAGCAGCCAGGAGGGACAGATCCAAGAGACCCAGTACTTC.